This entry concerns a single T cell receptor beta chain. Its antigen is currently not known. The input lacks base qualities; no much larger clone sits a single base away. The CDR3 measures 16 amino acids from cysteine to phenylalanine. The only DNA kept is the CDR3, 48 bases in frame from the first base. The junction shows trimming of 3 bases on V and 5 bases on J, and the gene matches do not reach 11 bases of it. From a lookup of the germline V gene, CDR1 and CDR2 are SGDLS and YYNGEE. The data were taken from a study of blood T cell repertoires in COVID-19 (dated by TCRdb to about 2020). Concerning the study at large: Collaborator samples came from the United States, Italy and Spain and covered acute and convalescent phases of COVID-19. The samples were drawn from two sources: the first 160 participants of the ongoing ImmuneRACE study, and 1,200 or so subjects contributed by 6 global collaborators. The repertoires were made available in a free public database intended to serve as a resource for research on the immune response to SARS-CoV-2. Where HLA class I and class II types were available, the types were taken from metadata supplied by the sample provider, not from assay-based typing. Deeply sampled blood TCRbeta repertoires from subjects exposed to, actively infected with, or recovered from COVID-19 were included in the dataset. The prospective study material was composed of cDNA or gDNA derived from T cells, B-cell-depleted T cells, or PBMCs. Sample metadata almost always included a de-identified subject ID, COVID-19 status, age in years and sex. General study outcomes and caveats: Clinical and demographic metadata were provided uncurated, with the amount varying by source and participant.

TCRbeta CDR3 regions were amplified from genomic DNA using the immunoSEQ Assay, a bias-controlled multiplex PCR. The authors' pipeline ran thus. Nucleated cell counts per sample were estimated from amplification of reference gene primers within the assay. Sequence reads were collapsed and filtered to measure the absolute abundance of every unique TCRbeta CDR3 rearrangement. For each sample, productive Simpson clonality was calculated as the square root of Simpson's diversity index over productive rearrangements. TCRdb obtained this table from immuneACCESS and retained in-frame rearrangements with V and J assigned. These tables miss some clones; where compared with another copy, unresolved V genes account for less than half of the shortfall, and the remainder is unexplained. V, J and clone size reflect that table, while D and trimming were determined from the DNA. In this sample the table shows about 210,000 clones, approximately 86% of which occur a single time. The ten largest clones take up approximately 10% of the sample.

Participants in the prospective study were enrolled through a virtual design, were aged about 18 to 90 years, and lived in about 25 United States geographic areas. In the prospective study, cohorts were assigned on the basis of participant-reported clinical history obtained from a screening survey and a study questionnaire. In the prospective study, mobile phlebotomists collected whole blood, serum and a nasopharyngeal or oropharyngeal swab from each participant. Over an approximately 2-month period, participants in the prospective study had the option of providing additional blood draws and questionnaires. Before DNA extraction, prospective study blood samples were shipped either frozen or at room temperature.

The origin of this receptor is a man in his late teens or twenties with acute COVID-19. Specimen: PBMCs or T cells enriched from blood (not recorded which). This sequence uses TRBV9 and TRBJ2-5, with TRBD2 matching 9 junction bases. CDR3 loop: CASSDGPGLAWETQYF. Here is the DNA: TGTGCCAGCAGCGATGGGCCGGGACTAGCTTGGGAGACCCAGTACTTC.